This record concerns one T cell receptor beta chain sequence. Its antigen is unidentified. Per donor, one heparinised blood draw averaged roughly 110 mL. Staining for CD45RO/CCR7/CD25/CD127/CD95/CD27 allowed sorting of CD4+ naive, central memory, regulatory and stem cell-like memory cells. Looked up from germline, CDR1 is SGHRS and CDR2 is YFSETQ. The CDR3 totals 13 residues. V lost 5 bases and J 9 bases, leaving 15 bases between the germline ends. This record comes from a study of beta chain features in type 1 diabetes. Study overall: In age, gender and cell yields, patients were similar to healthy donors.

Points from the study as a whole: Sequencing used cDNA, and cells with high TCR expression could therefore be over-represented.

The authors reverse transcribed all of the isolated RNA, so sequencing captured expressed TCRB transcripts. The method was immunoSEQ multiplex PCR; TCRdb's version includes in-frame clones alone and lacks a portion of them. The table records about 930,000 clones, 17% of them present only once. The TCR sequence derives from a woman aged 18-35 years in good health. V gene TRBV5-1 combines with J gene TRBJ1-5, with no clear D. Material: naive CD4+ T cells from blood. As DNA, the CDR3 is TGCGCCAGCAGGGAGGTTGAGGATGGGCCCCAGCATTTT. It encodes CASREVEDGPQHF.